This TCR beta chain derives from a study of OX40 agonist ivuxolimab in advanced cancers. General notes on the study: The costimulatory receptor OX40 (CD134) was targeted by ivuxolimab, a fully human IgG2 agonistic monoclonal antibody. The dose-escalation cohort was 80% to 90% male with a mean age of about 54 years, ranging from roughly 23 to 85. The paper reports the monotherapy dose-escalation portion (N of about 56 patients) of the phase I ivuxolimab trial. Of the approximately 54 dose-escalation patients, hepatocellular carcinoma was present in about 20, melanoma in approximately 15, renal cell carcinoma in 9 and head and neck cancer in 9. Peripheral TCRbeta sequencing aimed to test whether ivuxolimab altered TCR sequence diversity and caused clonal T-cell expansion. Intravenous ivuxolimab was administered to patients every 2 weeks at six dose levels: 0.01, 0.1, 0.3, 1.5, 3 and 10 mg/kg. Partial responses occurred in three dose-escalation patients: two with cutaneous melanoma and one with hepatocellular carcinoma. Patients were allowed to have had prior anti-PD-1, anti-PD-L1 or anti-CTLA-4 therapy, and approximately 40% of the dose-escalation patients had been treated with checkpoint inhibitors.

With respect to this clone: Its antigen is not yet known. Nothing much larger sits one base from this clone, and base qualities are not available.

V loses 2 bases, J loses 5 bases, and the germline ends lie 11 bases apart. The CDR3 holds 14 amino acids from the cysteine to the phenylalanine. Of the read, only the CDR3 DNA is kept; its 42 bases are in frame from base 1. The germline V gene (reference sequence) specifies PRHDT as CDR1 and FYEKMQ as CDR2. The trial excluded patients who had a history of autoimmune disease or were on systemic immunosuppression. Peripheral blood for TCR sequencing was drawn from every dose cohort at baseline, at cycle 4 day 1 and at cycle 7 day 1. Samples came from an open-label, multicenter, first-in-human phase I dose-escalation trial of ivuxolimab. Adults with locally advanced or metastatic head and neck squamous cell, hepatocellular, melanoma or renal cell carcinoma were enrolled in the trial. CD4+ and CD8+ T cells were sorted separately from peripheral blood before TCR sequencing. Results the study describes overall, beyond this receptor: Partial responders in the 0.1-3.0 mg/kg groups had among the lowest normalized peripheral clonal expansion, especially among CD8+ T cells. On average, CD8+ T cells showed more expanded clones than CD4+ T cells after ivuxolimab. The antigen specificity of the peripheral T cells that underwent clonal expansion was not determined. At doses of 0.1 to 3.0 mg/kg, clonal expansion of both CD4+ and CD8+ blood T cells was observed from baseline to week 6. Low levels of normalized T-cell clonal expansion were also seen in some patients who did not respond.

To sequence the TCRbeta CDR3 region, genomic DNA was isolated from the sorted cells. The immunoSEQ Assay was used for sequencing of TCRbeta CDR3 regions. Entries here come from immuneACCESS through TCRdb and include only in-frame sequences with V and J called. Some clones fail to appear in such tables; in the studies checked, an unresolved V gene covers under half of the shortfall, and the cause of the remainder is unknown. Recorded for this sample are tens of thousands of clones; approximately 90% of them occurred a single time. 0.25% to 0.35% of the sample is held by the ten biggest clonotypes. The TCR was taken from an adult with an advanced solid tumor such as melanoma, head and neck, liver or kidney cancer. In this chain, TRBV13 is recombined with TRBJ2-3; a tentative D call is TRBD1 (6 bases match). This material consisted of CD4+ or CD8+ T cells sorted from blood, taken in a trial of the OX40 agonist ivuxolimab. The CDR3 region has the sequence CASSLRGFGDTQYF. The nucleotide sequence reads as follows: TGTGCCAGCAGCTTAAGGGGGTTCGGAGATACGCAGTATTTT.